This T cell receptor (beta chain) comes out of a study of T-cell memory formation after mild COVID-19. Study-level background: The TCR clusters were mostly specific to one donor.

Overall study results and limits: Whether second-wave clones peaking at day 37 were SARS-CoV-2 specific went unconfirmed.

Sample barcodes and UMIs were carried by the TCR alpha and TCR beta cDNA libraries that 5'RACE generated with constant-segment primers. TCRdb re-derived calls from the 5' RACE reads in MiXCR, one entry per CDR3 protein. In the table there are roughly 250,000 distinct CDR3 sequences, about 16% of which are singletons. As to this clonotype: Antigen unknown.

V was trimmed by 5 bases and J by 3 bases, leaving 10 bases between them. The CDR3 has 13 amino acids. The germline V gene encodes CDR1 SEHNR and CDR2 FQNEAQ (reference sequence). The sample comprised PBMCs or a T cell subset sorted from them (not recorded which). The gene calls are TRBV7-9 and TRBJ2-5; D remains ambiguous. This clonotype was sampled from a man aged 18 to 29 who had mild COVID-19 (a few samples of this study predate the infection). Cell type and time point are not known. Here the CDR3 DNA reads TGTGCCAGCAGCCGCCCGAGTAAAGAGACCCAGTACTTC. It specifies CASSRPSKETQYF.